The 18 T cell receptor beta chains below all came from one sample that was sequenced in a study of early T cells in non-severe SARS-CoV-2 infection. MiXCR, applied by TCRdb to the 5' RACE reads, yields one record per CDR3 protein. The sample includes tens of thousands of distinct CDR3 sequences, 9.5% to 15% of them seen just once. The material sequenced was whole blood. All receptors come from an adult who was a healthcare worker with PCR-confirmed SARS-CoV-2 infection or an uninfected control (not recorded which).

The V call is TRBV20-1, the J call TRBJ2-3; 9 nucleotides match TRBD2. The CDR3 length is 17 residues. Germline values: CDR1 DFQATT, CDR2 SNEGSKA (reference sequence). The V and J ends lost 3 bases and 0 bases, in that order; junction bases with no gene match: 10. The CDR3: CSASPSGGRGSTDTQYF. For the CDR3, the DNA is TGCAGTGCTAGTCCAAGCGGGGGGCGGGGAAGCACAGATACGCAGTATTTT.

This clonotype was observed many times. The chain employs TRBV21-1 and TRBJ2-1; the tabulated D call, TRBD1, remains unverified against the DNA. TRBV21-1 corresponds to a pseudogene. CDR3 length: 16 amino acids. This CDR3 reads CASSKESGQGINEQFF. In DNA, the CDR3 is TGTGCCAGCAGCAAAGAGTCCGGACAGGGGATAAATGAGCAGTTCTTC.

This clonotype was counted between two and nine times. The rearrangement links TRBV7-2 to TRBJ1-2; D gene unclear. CDR1 is SGHTA, CDR2 FQGNSA, per germline. V gave up 3 bases and J gave up 8 bases, with 13 bases separating them. This CDR3 comprises 13 residues. In DNA form, the CDR3 reads TGTGCCAGCAGCTTGGGAAAAGGTGGAGGCTACACCTTC. This sequence encodes CASSLGKGGGYTF.

This clonotype was counted between two and nine times. The chain combines TRBV10-2 with TRBJ1-1; D call uncertain. The germline CDR1 and CDR2 sequences are WSHSY and SAAADI. V lost 0 bases to trimming and J lost 8 bases, with 13 bases between them. The CDR3 length is 14 residues. As DNA, the CDR3 is TGCGCCAGCAGTGAGTCTGCAGGCATCATGGAAGCTTTCTTT. Its translation: CASSESAGIMEAFF.

This chain joins TRBV7-8 and TRBJ1-6, with D maybe TRBD1 (6 bases). CDR1 is SGHVS, CDR2 FQNEAQ, per germline. V shed 5 bases and J shed 6 bases, with 14 bases lying between them. This CDR3 region has 15 residues. CDR3 bases: TGTGCCAGCAGCACCCGGACAGCTATTAATTCACCCCTCCACTTT. Amino acids: CASSTRTAINSPLHF.

This clonotype was counted between two and nine times. The chain employs TRBV28 and TRBJ2-7; the D gene is possibly TRBD2 (6 bases). V lost 5 bases, J lost 3 bases, and 17 bases lay in between. Germline V gene lookup returns CDR1 MDHEN and CDR2 SYDVKM. This CDR3 has 15 amino acids. The DNA for the CDR3 is TGTGCCAGCAGTCTTCGGACCGGGGGTCTCTACGAGCAGTACTTC. This translates into CASSLRTGGLYEQYF. The entire variable domain, with the rest obtained from reference TRBV28 and TRBJ2-7, is as follows: DVKVTQSSRYLVKRTGEKVFLECVQDMDHENMFWYRQDPGLGLRLIYFSYDVKMKEKGDIPEGYSVSREKKERFSLILESASTNQTSMYLCASSLRTGGLYEQYFGPGTRLTVT.

This chain connects TRBV10-2 to TRBJ1-5; a possible D gene is TRBD1 (5 bases). Trimming removed 3 bases from V and 11 bases from J, with 8 bases in between. The CDR3 has 11 amino acids. The germline gives CDR1 WSHSY, CDR2 SAAADI. CDR3 region: CASSDGGTQHF. The CDR3 coding sequence is TGCGCCAGCAGTGACGGGGGTACCCAGCATTTT.

This chain uses TRBV6-4 with TRBJ1-5, with D unresolved. The V and J ends lost 4 bases and 4 bases respectively, with 17 bases between them. The CDR3 runs 16 residues. Germline CDR1 and CDR2: MRHNA and SNTAGT. Here the CDR3 DNA reads TGTGCCAGCAGTGTGGGGAGGCAGGTTGGGAATCAGCCCCAGCATTTT. Translating gives CASSVGRQVGNQPQHF.

This clonotype came up many times. V gene TRBV6-5 combines with J gene TRBJ1-5; TRBD1 is a possible D gene (6 bases). The CDR3 length is 15 residues. The germline V gene has CDR1 MNHEY and CDR2 SVGAGI. V gave up 6 bases and J gave up 0 bases, with 12 bases separating them. The DNA for the CDR3 is TGTGCCAGCAGAACTATACAGGGTAGCAATCAGCCCCAGCATTTT. Translating gives CASRTIQGSNQPQHF.

This chain uses TRBV25-1 with TRBJ1-2; D is unresolved. From germline, CDR1 is MGHDK and CDR2 SYGVNS. The CDR3 contains 12 residues. Trimming took off 3 bases at V and 4 bases at J, with 6 bases between the two ends. CDR3 DNA: TGTGCCAGCAGTGACCTTTCCTATGGCTACACCTTC. It yields the protein CASSDLSYGYTF.

This clonotype was observed many times. The chain is built from TRBV20-1 and TRBJ2-7, with TRBD1 identical over 7 bases. V lost 6 bases and J lost 0; bases outside the gene matches: 11. Germline values: CDR1 DFQATT, CDR2 SNEGSKA (reference sequence). The CDR3 covers 15 residues. The CDR3: CSAALGGTGSYEQYF. CDR3 sequence (DNA): TGCAGTGCCGCGCTAGGGGGCACTGGCTCCTACGAGCAGTACTTC.

This clonotype was recorded many times. The chain recombines TRBV18 with TRBJ2-5, with D possibly TRBD1 on 6 matching bases. Germline values: CDR1 KGHSH, CDR2 LQKENI. The CDR3 runs 15 residues. Trimming cost V 2 bases and J 4 bases, with 14 bases left between them. The CDR3 DNA sequence: TGTGCCAGCTCACCAGGGGGCGTTGAGAGAGAGACCCAGTACTTC. Amino acid sequence: CASSPGGVERETQYF.

The sample holds many counts of this clonotype. This chain links TRBV27 with TRBJ2-5; TRBD2 matches at 11 bases. This CDR3 has 16 residues. Germline loops: CDR1 MNHEY, CDR2 SMNVEV (reference sequence). V trimming: 4 bases; J trimming: 2 bases; junction bases outside the gene matches: 6. The CDR3 DNA is TGTGCCAGCAGTTCAATGGGACTAGCGGCACAAGAGACCCAGTACTTC. This encodes CASSSMGLAAQETQYF.

The table lists this clonotype with many counts. CDR3 in DNA: TGCAGCGTCGCGAAGGGGACAGGGGTCAATGAGCAGTTCTTC. Its translation: CSVAKGTGVNEQFF. The chain links TRBV29-1 to TRBJ2-1; 10 bases line up with TRBD1. The junction had 8 bases not matched to a gene; V was cut back by 6 bases and J by 6 bases. Per germline, CDR1 SQVTM and CDR2 ANQGSEA. The CDR3 runs to 14 residues.

This clonotype was observed many times. This chain uses TRBV12-3 or TRBV12-4 with TRBJ1-5; D not certain. This CDR3 is 15 amino acids long. Trimming pared 5 bases from V and 0 bases from J, leaving 11 bases between. CDR3: CASSQAGNSNQPQHF. The CDR3 DNA reads as TGTGCCAGCAGTCAAGCGGGGAATAGCAATCAGCCCCAGCATTTT.

This clonotype has a single count. V gene TRBV6-1 combines with J gene TRBJ1-5; TRBD1 might be the D (5 bases). This CDR3 has 15 amino acids. Germline-derived CDR1 and CDR2 are MNHNS and SASEGT. The V gene lost 6 bases and the J gene lost 7 bases, with 19 bases spanning the gap. CDR3 in amino acids: CASRDGSGQSQPQHF. The CDR3 DNA reads TGTGCCAGCAGGGATGGAAGCGGACAATCCCAGCCCCAGCATTTT.

In this sample, this clonotype turned up many times. V and J are TRBV7-9 and TRBJ2-7; the D gene could be TRBD1 or TRBD2 (6 bases each). Germline V gene data show CDR1 as SEHNR and CDR2 as FQNEAQ (reference sequence). The V and J ends lost 4 bases and 6 bases respectively, with 22 bases between them. The CDR3 spans 16 residues. Written as DNA, the CDR3 is TGTGCCAGCAGCTCGCTAGGGTCACAGGGAGCGGGCGAGCAGTACTTC. It specifies CASSSLGSQGAGEQYF.

This chain links TRBV11-2 with TRBJ2-3, with D unresolved. Trimming left V 3 bases short and J 3 bases short, with 10 bases between. The CDR3 consists of 14 residues. Germline V CDR1 and CDR2: SGHAT, FQNNGV. CDR3 nucleotide sequence: TGTGCCAGCAGCTTGGGCAGGCTAACAGATACGCAGTATTTT. Translation gives CASSLGRLTDTQYF.